The T cell receptor (beta chain) under discussion was sequenced for a study of CD8+ T cells in alopecia areata. Following RNA extraction, reverse transcription yielded cDNA that acted as the sequencing template. TCRdb keeps only in-frame clones here, not all; method: immunoSEQ multiplex PCR. The table lists approximately 220,000 clones, 30% to 40% of them singletons, with just under 0.5% in the top ten. The treatment: oral pan-JAK inhibitor, 5-10 mg twice daily. The sequences come from CD4+ T cells sorted from blood, collected between weeks 30 and 35, from a patient treated with tofacitinib. The TCR was taken from a human donor with alopecia areata.

The CDR3 DNA is TGTGCCTGGAGTGGCCAGGGGATTGGGAACTATGGCTACACCTTC. Its protein is CAWSGQGIGNYGYTF. The chain combines TRBV30 with TRBJ1-2; tentative D call: TRBD1 (6 bases). This CDR3 is built from 15 residues. The germline V and J ends were trimmed by 1 base and 2 bases, with 14 bases remaining between them. Germline V gene sequence: CDR1 GTSNPN, CDR2 SVGIG (reference sequence).